This T cell receptor beta chain was captured by sequencing in a study of regulatory T cells in long-lasting Graves disease. Whole-study context: To qualify as persistent, Graves' disease required over 5 years of antithyroid drugs with positive TSH receptor antibodies.

The authors built TCR beta libraries using iRepertoire HTBI primers and Arm-PCR of CDR3 regions. TCRdb recomputed calls from the multiplex PCR reads with MiXCR, one row per CDR3 protein. The table includes over 300,000 distinct CDR3 sequences, around a fifth detected once. Time point described: persistent/refractory GD, antithyroid drugs over 5 years with positive TRAb. The TCR library was made from RNA that had been extracted from PBMCs in TRIzol. Study results and caveats: Favoring TRBV28, TRBJ1-2 and TRBJ2-5 was a feature seen in persistent disease.

J lost 5 bases, V lost 3 bases, and 5 bases had no gene match. The germline V gene encodes CDR1 GTSNPN and CDR2 SVGIG (reference sequence). The CDR3 totals 13 residues. Concerning this clonotype: Its antigen is not identified.

The sequence was collected from a female donor with Graves disease. The material was peripheral blood mononuclear cells (PBMCs), obtained when the disease was refractory, from a patient treated with antithyroid drugs. The rearrangement joins TRBV30 to TRBJ1-1, with 8 nucleotides matching TRBD1. CDR3 nucleotides: TGTGCCTGGAGCCAGGGGGCGCGTACTGAAGCTTTCTTT. Protein: CAWSQGARTEAFF.